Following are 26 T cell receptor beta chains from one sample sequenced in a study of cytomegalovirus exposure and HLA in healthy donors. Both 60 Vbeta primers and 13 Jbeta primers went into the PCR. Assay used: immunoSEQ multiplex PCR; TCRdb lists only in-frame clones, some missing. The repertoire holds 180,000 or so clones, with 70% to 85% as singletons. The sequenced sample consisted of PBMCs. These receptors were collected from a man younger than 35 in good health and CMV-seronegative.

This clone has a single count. The CDR3 sequence: CASSIVVSSYNSPLHF. CDR3 bases: TGTGCCAGTAGTATTGTGGTTAGCTCCTATAATTCACCCCTCCACTTT. The chain joins TRBV19 to TRBJ1-6, with D unresolved. CDR3 length equals 16 residues. Trimming removed 3 bases from V and 0 bases from J, with 9 bases in between. Germline CDR1 and CDR2: LNHDA and SQIVND (reference sequence). The full variable domain, in which reference TRBV19 and TRBJ1-6 provide the parts outside the CDR3, is DGGITQSPKYLFRKEGQNVTLSCEQNLNHDAMYWYRQDPGQGLRLIYYSQIVNDFQKGDIAEGYSVSREKKESFPLTVTSAQKNPTAFYLCASSIVVSSYNSPLHFGNGTRLTVT.

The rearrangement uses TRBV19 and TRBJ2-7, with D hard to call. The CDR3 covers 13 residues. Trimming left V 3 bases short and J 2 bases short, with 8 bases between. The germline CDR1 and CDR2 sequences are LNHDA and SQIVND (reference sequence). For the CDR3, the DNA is TGTGCCAGTAGTATGTCACTGGCCTACGAGCAGTACTTC. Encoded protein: CASSMSLAYEQYF. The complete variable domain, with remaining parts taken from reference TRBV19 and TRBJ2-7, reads DGGITQSPKYLFRKEGQNVTLSCEQNLNHDAMYWYRQDPGQGLRLIYYSQIVNDFQKGDIAEGYSVSREKKESFPLTVTSAQKNPTAFYLCASSMSLAYEQYFGPGTRLTVT.

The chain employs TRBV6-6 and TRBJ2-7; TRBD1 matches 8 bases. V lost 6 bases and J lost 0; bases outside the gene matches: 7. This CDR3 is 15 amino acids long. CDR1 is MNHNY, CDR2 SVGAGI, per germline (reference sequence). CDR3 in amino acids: CASREGQVGSYEQYF. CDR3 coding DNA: TGTGCCAGCAGAGAGGGACAGGTGGGCTCCTACGAGCAGTACTTC.

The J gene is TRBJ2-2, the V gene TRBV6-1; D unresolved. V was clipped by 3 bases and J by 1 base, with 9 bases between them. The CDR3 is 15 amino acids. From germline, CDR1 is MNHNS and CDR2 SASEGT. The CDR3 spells CASSEVLLNTGELFF. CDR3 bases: TGTGCCAGCAGTGAGGTACTCCTGAACACCGGGGAGCTGTTTTTT.

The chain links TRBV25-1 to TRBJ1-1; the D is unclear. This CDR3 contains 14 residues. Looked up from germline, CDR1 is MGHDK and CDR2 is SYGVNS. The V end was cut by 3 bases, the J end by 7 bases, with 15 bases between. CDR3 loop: CASSDFTAVREAFF. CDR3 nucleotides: TGTGCCAGCAGTGATTTTACAGCTGTTCGTGAAGCTTTCTTT.

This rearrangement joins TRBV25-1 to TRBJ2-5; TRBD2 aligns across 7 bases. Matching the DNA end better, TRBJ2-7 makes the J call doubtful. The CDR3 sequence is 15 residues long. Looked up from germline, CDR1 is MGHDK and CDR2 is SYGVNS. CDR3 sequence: CASPPRREPPYEQYF. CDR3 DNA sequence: TGTGCCAGCCCTCCGAGGCGGGAGCCTCCCTACGAGCAGTACTTC.

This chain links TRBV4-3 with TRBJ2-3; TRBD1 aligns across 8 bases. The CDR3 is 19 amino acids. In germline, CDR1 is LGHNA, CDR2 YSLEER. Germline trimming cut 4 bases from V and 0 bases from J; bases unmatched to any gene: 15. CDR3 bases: TGCGCCAGCAGCCCCATAAACAGGGGGGTGCAACTGAGCACAGATACGCAGTATTTT. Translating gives CASSPINRGVQLSTDTQYF.

In DNA form, the CDR3 reads TGCGCCAGCAGCCACTCTCTAGCGGGGTTCAACACCGGGGAGCTGTTTTTT. It yields the protein CASSHSLAGFNTGELFF. The chain recombines TRBV4-1 with TRBJ2-2; 9 nucleotides agree with TRBD2. CDR3 length equals 17 residues. V shed 3 bases and J 2 bases; nucleotides not matched to a gene: 7. CDR1 and CDR2 (germline): MGHRA, YSYEKL.

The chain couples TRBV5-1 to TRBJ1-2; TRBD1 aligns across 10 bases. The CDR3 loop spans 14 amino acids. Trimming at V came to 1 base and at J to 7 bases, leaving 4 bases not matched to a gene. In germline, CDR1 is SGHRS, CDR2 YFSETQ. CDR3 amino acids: CASSLYGTGVGYTF. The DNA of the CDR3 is TGCGCCAGCAGCTTGTACGGGACAGGGGTTGGCTACACCTTC.

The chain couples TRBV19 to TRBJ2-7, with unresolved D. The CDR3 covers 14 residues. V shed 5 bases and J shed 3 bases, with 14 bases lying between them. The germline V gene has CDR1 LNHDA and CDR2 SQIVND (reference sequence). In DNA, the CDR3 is TGTGCCAGTAGTTCCCCGGGTAGTCTCTACGAGCAGTACTTC. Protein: CASSSPGSLYEQYF. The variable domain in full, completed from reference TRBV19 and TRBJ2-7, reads DGGITQSPKYLFRKEGQNVTLSCEQNLNHDAMYWYRQDPGQGLRLIYYSQIVNDFQKGDIAEGYSVSREKKESFPLTVTSAQKNPTAFYLCASSSPGSLYEQYFGPGTRLTVT.

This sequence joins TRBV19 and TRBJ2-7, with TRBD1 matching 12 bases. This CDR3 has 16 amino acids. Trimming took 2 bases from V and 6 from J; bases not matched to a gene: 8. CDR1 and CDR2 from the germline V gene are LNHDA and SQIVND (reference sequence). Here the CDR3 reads CASSIFVGQGAGEQYF. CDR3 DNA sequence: TGTGCCAGTAGTATATTCGTGGGACAGGGGGCCGGCGAGCAGTACTTC.

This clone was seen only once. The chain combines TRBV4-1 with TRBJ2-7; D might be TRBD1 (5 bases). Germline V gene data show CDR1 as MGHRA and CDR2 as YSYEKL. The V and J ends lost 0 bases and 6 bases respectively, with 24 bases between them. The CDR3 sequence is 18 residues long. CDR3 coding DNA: TGCGCCAGCAGCCAAGATGCCGTTCCTCGCTGGACATCTGGCGAGCAGTACTTC. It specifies CASSQDAVPRWTSGEQYF.

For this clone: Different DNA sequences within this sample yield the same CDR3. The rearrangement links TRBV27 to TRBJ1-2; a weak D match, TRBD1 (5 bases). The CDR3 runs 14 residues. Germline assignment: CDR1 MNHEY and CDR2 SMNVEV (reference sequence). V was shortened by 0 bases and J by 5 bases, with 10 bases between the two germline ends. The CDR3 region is CASSLSTDPYGYTF. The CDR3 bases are TGTGCCAGCAGTTTATCGACAGATCCTTATGGCTACACCTTC.

The CDR3 here is CASSLGWGQGSGEQYF. CDR3 nucleotide sequence: TGTGCCAGCAGCTTAGGCTGGGGACAGGGGAGTGGGGAGCAGTACTTC. The rearrangement joins TRBV7-2 to TRBJ2-7, with TRBD1 identical over 10 bases. Germline V CDR1 and CDR2: SGHTA, FQGNSA. The V and J ends lost 1 base and 7 bases, in that order; junction bases with no gene match: 10. The length of the CDR3 is 16 residues.

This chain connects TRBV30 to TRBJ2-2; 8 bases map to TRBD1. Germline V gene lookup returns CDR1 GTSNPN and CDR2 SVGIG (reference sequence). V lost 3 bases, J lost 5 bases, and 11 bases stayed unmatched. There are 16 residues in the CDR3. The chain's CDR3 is CAWSPPDRVETGELFF. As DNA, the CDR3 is TGTGCCTGGAGCCCTCCGGACAGGGTAGAGACCGGGGAGCTGTTTTTT.

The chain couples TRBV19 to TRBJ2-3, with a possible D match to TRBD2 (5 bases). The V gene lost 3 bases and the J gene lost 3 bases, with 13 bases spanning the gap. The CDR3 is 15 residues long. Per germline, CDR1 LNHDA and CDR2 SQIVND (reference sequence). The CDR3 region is CASSIGGRGTDTQYF. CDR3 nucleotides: TGTGCCAGTAGTATCGGTGGGAGAGGAACAGATACGCAGTATTTT.

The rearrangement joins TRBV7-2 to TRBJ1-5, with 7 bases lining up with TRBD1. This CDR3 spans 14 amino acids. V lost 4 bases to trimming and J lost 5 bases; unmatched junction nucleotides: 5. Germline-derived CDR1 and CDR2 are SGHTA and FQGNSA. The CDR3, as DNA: TGTGCCAGCAGCTCGACAGGGCTCTATCAGCCCCAGCATTTT. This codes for CASSSTGLYQPQHF.

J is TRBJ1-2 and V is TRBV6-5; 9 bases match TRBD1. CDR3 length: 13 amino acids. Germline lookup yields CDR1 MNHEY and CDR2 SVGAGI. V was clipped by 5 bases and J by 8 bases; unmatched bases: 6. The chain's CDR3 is CASSTTGGRGYTF. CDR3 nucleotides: TGTGCCAGCAGTACAACAGGGGGCAGAGGCTACACCTTC.

CDR3: CASSYSIVGNTIYF. For the CDR3, the DNA is TGTGCCAGCAGTTACTCGATAGTAGGAAACACCATATATTTT. This chain links TRBV6-5 with TRBJ1-3, with D unclear. The CDR3 has 14 amino acids. Germline V gene sequence: CDR1 MNHEY, CDR2 SVGAGI. Trimming cost V 0 bases and J 4 bases, with 7 bases left between them.

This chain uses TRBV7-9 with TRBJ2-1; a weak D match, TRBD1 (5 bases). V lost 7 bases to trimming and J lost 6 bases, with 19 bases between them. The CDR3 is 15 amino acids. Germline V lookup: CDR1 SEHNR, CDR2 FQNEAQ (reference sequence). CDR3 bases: TGTGCCAGCACCCACGCAGGGCACTTACTCAATGAGCAGTTCTTC. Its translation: CASTHAGHLLNEQFF.

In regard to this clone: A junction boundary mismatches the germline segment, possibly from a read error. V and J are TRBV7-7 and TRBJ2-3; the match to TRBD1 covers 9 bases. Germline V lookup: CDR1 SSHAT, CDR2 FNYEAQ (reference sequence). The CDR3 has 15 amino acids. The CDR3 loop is CASSTGTGRSDTQYF. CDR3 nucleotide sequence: TGTGCTAGCAGCACCGGGACAGGGAGGTCAGATACGCAGTATTTT.

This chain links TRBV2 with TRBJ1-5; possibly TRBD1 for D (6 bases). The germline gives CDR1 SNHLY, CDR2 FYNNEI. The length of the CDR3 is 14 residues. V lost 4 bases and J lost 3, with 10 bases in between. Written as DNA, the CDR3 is TGTGCCAGCAGTGTCCAGGGGACCAATCAGCCCCAGCATTTT. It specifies CASSVQGTNQPQHF.

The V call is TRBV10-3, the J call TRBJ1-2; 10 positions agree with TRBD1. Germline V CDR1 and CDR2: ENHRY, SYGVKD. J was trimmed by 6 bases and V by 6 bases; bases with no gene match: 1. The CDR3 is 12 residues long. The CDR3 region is CAIRGQGNGYTF. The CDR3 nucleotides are TGTGCCATCAGGGGACAGGGGAATGGCTACACCTTC.

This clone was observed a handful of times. CDR3 DNA sequence: TGTGCCAGCAGCTTGGTAGGGGGACAGGGCAATTCCTACGAGCAGTACTTC. It translates to CASSLVGGQGNSYEQYF. The chain uses TRBV5-6 and TRBJ2-7; TRBD1 aligns across 9 bases. The CDR3 length is 17 residues. CDR1 is SGHDT and CDR2 is YYEEEE in the germline V gene. Trimming removed 0 bases from V and 1 base from J; junction bases left unmatched: 8.

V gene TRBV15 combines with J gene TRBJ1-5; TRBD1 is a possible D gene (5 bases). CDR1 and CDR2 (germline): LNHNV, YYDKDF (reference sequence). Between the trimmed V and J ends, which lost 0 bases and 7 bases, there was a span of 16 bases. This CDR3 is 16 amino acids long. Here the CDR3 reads CATSRDDGRVGQPQHF. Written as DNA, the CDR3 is TGTGCCACCAGCAGAGATGATGGCAGGGTAGGACAGCCCCAGCATTTT.

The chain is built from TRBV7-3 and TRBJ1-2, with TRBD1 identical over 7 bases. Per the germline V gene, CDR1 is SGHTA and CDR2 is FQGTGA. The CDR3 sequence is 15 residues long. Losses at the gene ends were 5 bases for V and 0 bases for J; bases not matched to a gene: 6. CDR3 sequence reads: CASSPGTETNYGYTF. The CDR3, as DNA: TGTGCCAGCAGCCCCGGGACAGAAACTAACTATGGCTACACCTTC.